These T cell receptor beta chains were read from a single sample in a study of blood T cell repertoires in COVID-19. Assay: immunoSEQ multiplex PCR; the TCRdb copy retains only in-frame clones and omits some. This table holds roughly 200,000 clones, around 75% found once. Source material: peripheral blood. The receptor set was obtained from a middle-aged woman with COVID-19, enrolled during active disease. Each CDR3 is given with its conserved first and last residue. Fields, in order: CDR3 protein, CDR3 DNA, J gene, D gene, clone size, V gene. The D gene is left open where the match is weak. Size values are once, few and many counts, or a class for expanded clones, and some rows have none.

cdr3_aa: CASSSTEGGDIQYF; cdr3_nt: TGCGCCAGCAGCTCAACCGAAGGGGGGGACATTCAGTACTTC; j_call: TRBJ2-4; d_call: .; clone_size: .; v_call: TRBV5-1
cdr3_aa: CASSERGYSNQPQHF; cdr3_nt: TGTGCCAGCAGTGAACGGGGGTATAGCAATCAGCCCCAGCATTTT; j_call: TRBJ1-5; d_call: .; clone_size: .; v_call: TRBV6-1
cdr3_aa: CSVTNRASSLSAKNIQYF; cdr3_nt: TGCAGCGTTACGAATAGAGCTTCATCTCTATCGGCCAAAAACATTCAGTACTTC; j_call: TRBJ2-4; d_call: .; clone_size: .; v_call: TRBV29-1
cdr3_aa: CASSFGGTSKYGYTF; cdr3_nt: TGTGCCAGCAGCTTCGGCGGGACGTCAAAGTATGGCTACACCTTC; j_call: TRBJ1-2; d_call: .; clone_size: .; v_call: TRBV7-3
cdr3_aa: CASSPDSNYGYTF; cdr3_nt: TGTGCCAGTAGTCCCGACAGTAACTATGGCTACACCTTC; j_call: TRBJ1-2; d_call: .; clone_size: few; v_call: TRBV19
cdr3_aa: CAISELPPRTASSYNEQFF; cdr3_nt: TGTGCCATCAGTGAGTTGCCACCCCGGACTGCGAGCTCCTACAATGAGCAGTTCTTC; j_call: TRBJ2-1; d_call: .; clone_size: .; v_call: TRBV10-3
cdr3_aa: CASSDPSSGTYEQYF; cdr3_nt: TGCGCCAGCAGTGACCCTTCTAGCGGGACCTACGAGCAGTACTTC; j_call: TRBJ2-7; d_call: TRBD2; clone_size: .; v_call: TRBV10-1
cdr3_aa: CASSKSGRAWDEQFF; cdr3_nt: TGTGCCAGCAGCAAAAGCGGGAGGGCCTGGGATGAGCAGTTCTTC; j_call: TRBJ2-1; d_call: TRBD2; clone_size: .; v_call: TRBV5-4
cdr3_aa: CASSLRTSGRHITYEQYF; cdr3_nt: TGTGCCAGCAGTTTAAGGACTAGCGGGAGACACATTACCTACGAGCAGTACTTC; j_call: TRBJ2-7; d_call: TRBD2; clone_size: many; v_call: TRBV11-2
cdr3_aa: CASKRGWGSYNEQFF; cdr3_nt: TGTGCCAGCAAACGGGGGTGGGGGTCCTACAATGAGCAGTTCTTC; j_call: TRBJ2-1; d_call: .; clone_size: once; v_call: TRBV6-5
cdr3_aa: CAITPGSSGNTIYF; cdr3_nt: TGTGCCATCACTCCCGGGAGCTCTGGAAACACCATATATTTT; j_call: TRBJ1-3; d_call: .; clone_size: .; v_call: TRBV10-3
cdr3_aa: CASSSLGSRMAYEQYF; cdr3_nt: TGTGCCAGCAGCTCCCTAGGGAGCAGGATGGCCTACGAGCAGTACTTC; j_call: TRBJ2-7; d_call: .; clone_size: .; v_call: TRBV11-2
cdr3_aa: CASSRGIEGDQPQHF; cdr3_nt: TGTGCCAGCTCCCGCGGTATTGAGGGTGATCAGCCCCAGCATTTT; j_call: TRBJ1-5; d_call: .; clone_size: .; v_call: TRBV6-5
cdr3_aa: CASSQGFGQKEKLFF; cdr3_nt: TGTGCCAGCAGCCAAGGATTTGGACAAAAGGAAAAACTGTTTTTT; j_call: TRBJ1-4; d_call: .; clone_size: .; v_call: TRBV3-1/TRBV3-2
cdr3_aa: CASSGRQGTDSPLHF; cdr3_nt: TGTGCCAGCAGTGGAAGACAGGGTACGGATTCACCCCTCCACTTT; j_call: TRBJ1-6; d_call: TRBD1; clone_size: .; v_call: TRBV2
cdr3_aa: CASSARTSSYEQYF; cdr3_nt: TGTGCCAGCAGTGCAAGGACTTCCTCCTACGAGCAGTACTTC; j_call: TRBJ2-7; d_call: .; clone_size: .; v_call: TRBV2
cdr3_aa: CATRDRVGDTQYF; cdr3_nt: TGTGCCACCCGGGACAGGGTCGGGGATACGCAGTATTTT; j_call: TRBJ2-3; d_call: TRBD1; clone_size: .; v_call: TRBV10-3
cdr3_aa: CASIRSSGPYNEQFF; cdr3_nt: TGTGCCAGCATTCGGTCTAGCGGCCCCTACAATGAGCAGTTCTTC; j_call: TRBJ2-1; d_call: TRBD2; clone_size: .; v_call: TRBV6-5
cdr3_aa: CASGTGSTDTQYF; cdr3_nt: TGCGCCAGCGGGACAGGGAGCACAGATACGCAGTATTTT; j_call: TRBJ2-3; d_call: TRBD1; clone_size: .; v_call: TRBV5-1
cdr3_aa: CASSLEGVQGYTF; cdr3_nt: TGCGCCAGCAGCTTAGAAGGGGTCCAAGGCTACACCTTC; j_call: TRBJ1-2; d_call: .; clone_size: .; v_call: TRBV5-1
cdr3_aa: CASSLGQGSNQPQHF; cdr3_nt: TGTGCCAGCAGTTTAGGACAGGGGAGCAATCAGCCCCAGCATTTT; j_call: TRBJ1-5; d_call: TRBD1; clone_size: .; v_call: TRBV27
cdr3_aa: CASSPYSGGTEAFF; cdr3_nt: TGTGCCAGCAGCCCTTACTCAGGAGGGACTGAAGCTTTCTTT; j_call: TRBJ1-1; d_call: .; clone_size: .; v_call: TRBV4-2
cdr3_aa: CASSQSNGYTF; cdr3_nt: TGCGCCAGCAGTCAATCGAACGGTTACACCTTC; j_call: TRBJ1-2; d_call: .; clone_size: .; v_call: TRBV23-1
cdr3_aa: CASSGGDGPYEQYF; cdr3_nt: TGCGCCAGCAGCGGGGGGGACGGGCCCTACGAGCAGTACTTC; j_call: TRBJ2-7; d_call: TRBD2; clone_size: .; v_call: TRBV5-1
cdr3_aa: CASSLAGTNDYEQYF; cdr3_nt: TGCGCCAGCAGCTTGGCCGGGACAAACGACTACGAGCAGTACTTC; j_call: TRBJ2-7; d_call: .; clone_size: .; v_call: TRBV5-1
cdr3_aa: CASSPSPGQMNTGELFF; cdr3_nt: TGTGCCAGCAGCCCCTCCCCCGGACAGATGAACACCGGGGAGCTGTTTTTT; j_call: TRBJ2-2; d_call: .; clone_size: .; v_call: TRBV11-2
cdr3_aa: CASSLALIGETQYF; cdr3_nt: TGTGCCAGCAGCTTAGCGCTAATCGGGGAGACCCAGTACTTC; j_call: TRBJ2-5; d_call: .; clone_size: .; v_call: TRBV7-9
cdr3_aa: CASISGLAGTDTQYF; cdr3_nt: TGTGCCAGCATCTCTGGACTAGCGGGGACAGATACGCAGTATTTT; j_call: TRBJ2-3; d_call: TRBD2; clone_size: .; v_call: TRBV6-5
cdr3_aa: CASSHWTNQPQHF; cdr3_nt: TGTGCCAGCAGCCACTGGACTAATCAGCCCCAGCATTTT; j_call: TRBJ1-5; d_call: .; clone_size: .; v_call: TRBV3-1/TRBV3-2
cdr3_aa: CASTRGGINLGNQPQHF; cdr3_nt: TGTGCCAGCACCCGGGGGGGGATAAACCTGGGCAATCAGCCCCAGCATTTT; j_call: TRBJ1-5; d_call: .; clone_size: .; v_call: TRBV21-1
cdr3_aa: CASAPGQGNDEQYF; cdr3_nt: TGTGCCAGCGCCCCGGGACAGGGTAACGACGAGCAGTACTTC; j_call: TRBJ2-7; d_call: TRBD1; clone_size: .; v_call: TRBV6-6